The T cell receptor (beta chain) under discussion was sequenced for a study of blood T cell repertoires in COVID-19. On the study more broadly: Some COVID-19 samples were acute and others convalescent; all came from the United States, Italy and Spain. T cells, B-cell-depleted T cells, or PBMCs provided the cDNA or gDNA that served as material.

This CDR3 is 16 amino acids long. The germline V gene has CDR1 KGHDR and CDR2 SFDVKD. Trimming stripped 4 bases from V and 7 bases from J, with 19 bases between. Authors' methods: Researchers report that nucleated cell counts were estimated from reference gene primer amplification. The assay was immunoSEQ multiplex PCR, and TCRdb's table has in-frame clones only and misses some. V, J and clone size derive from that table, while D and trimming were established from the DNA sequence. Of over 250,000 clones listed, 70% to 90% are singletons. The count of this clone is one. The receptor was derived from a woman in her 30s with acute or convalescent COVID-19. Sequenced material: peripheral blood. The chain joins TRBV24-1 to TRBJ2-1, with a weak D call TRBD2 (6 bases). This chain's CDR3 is CATSDPQKGTLNEQFF. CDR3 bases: TGTGCCACCAGTGACCCTCAAAAAGGGACTTTGAATGAGCAGTTCTTC.